This is a list of T cell receptor beta chains from one sample in a study of T cell responses to AZD1222 COVID-19 vaccine. The method was immunoSEQ multiplex PCR; TCRdb's version includes in-frame clones alone and lacks a portion of them. Of approximately 140,000 clones in the sample, around 90% were seen once. The sample was peripheral blood, taken 28 days after the second AZD1222 dose. The receptor source for this set is an adult who received the AZD1222 COVID-19 vaccine. CDR3s include the opening cysteine and the closing phenylalanine or tryptophan. The D gene is left open where the match is weak. Expanded clones are given a class, and other clones once, few, many or no size at all.

>TRBJ1-6|TRBD1|TRBV29-1|NA
TGCAGCGCCTCGGACAGGGAAAATTCACCCCTCCACTTT
CSASDRENSPLHF
>TRBJ2-6|NA|TRBV6-5|NA
TGTGCCAGCAGCCGGGGCGGGGCCGGGGCCAACGTCCTGACTTTC
CASSRGGAGANVLTF
>TRBJ1-2|NA|TRBV6-5|NA
TGTGCCAGCAAGGCGGTGGGGGCTAATGGCTACACCTTC
CASKAVGANGYTF
>TRBJ2-7|NA|TRBV5-1|NA
TGCGCCAGCAGCTTGGGCCCGACGGAGACCTACGAGCAGTACTTC
CASSLGPTETYEQYF
>TRBJ2-3|NA|TRBV14|once
TGTGCCAGCAGCTATAGCAACACAGATACGCAGTATTTT
CASSYSNTDTQYF
>TRBJ2-7|TRBD2|TRBV19|NA
TGTGCCAGTAGTAACTATCTAGCGGACTCCTACGAGCAGTACTTC
CASSNYLADSYEQYF
>TRBJ2-7|NA|TRBV7-9|few
TGTGCCAGCAGCCTTGAACAGGGCAACGAGCAGTACTTC
CASSLEQGNEQYF
>TRBJ1-2|NA|TRBV19|NA
TGTGCCACAAACCCTTCCCGGACAATAAGTAATGGCTACACCTTC
CATNPSRTISNGYTF
>TRBJ2-5|TRBD1|TRBV4-1|NA
TGCGCCAGCAGCCCACAAAGGGGGGACAGGGGGCAGGAGACCCAGTACTTC
CASSPQRGDRGQETQYF
>TRBJ1-6|NA|TRBV30|NA
TGTGCCTGGAGAGGGATCGGCCAATCACCCCTCCACTTT
CAWRGIGQSPLHF
>TRBJ1-2|TRBD1|TRBV27|NA
TGTGCCAGCAGTTTTTGGGACAGGGGCGGCTACACCTTC
CASSFWDRGGYTF
>TRBJ2-1|NA|TRBV19|once
TGTGCCAGTAAAGGGCCTATGGGCCACAATGAGCAGTTCTTC
CASKGPMGHNEQFF
>TRBJ2-2|TRBD2|TRBV11-3|NA
TGTGCCAGCAGCCCCACTAGCGGGAGTTTTGGGGAGCTGTTTTTT
CASSPTSGSFGELFF
>TRBJ2-1|NA|TRBV2|NA
TGTGCCAGCACTTCCCCCAGGACGCCCTACAATGAGCAGTTCTTC
CASTSPRTPYNEQFF
>TRBJ1-1|NA|TRBV28|NA
TGTGCCAGCAGCTCGGGACTCTGGGCTGAAGCTTTCTTT
CASSSGLWAEAFF
>TRBJ1-5|NA|TRBV10-3|NA
TGTGCCATCAGTGTCGGGGGGATCAATCAGCCCCAGCATTTT
CAISVGGINQPQHF
>TRBJ2-2|NA|TRBV4-3|once
TGCGCCAGCAGCCAAGGCTCCAACCGGAACACCGGGGAGCTGTTTTTT
CASSQGSNRNTGELFF